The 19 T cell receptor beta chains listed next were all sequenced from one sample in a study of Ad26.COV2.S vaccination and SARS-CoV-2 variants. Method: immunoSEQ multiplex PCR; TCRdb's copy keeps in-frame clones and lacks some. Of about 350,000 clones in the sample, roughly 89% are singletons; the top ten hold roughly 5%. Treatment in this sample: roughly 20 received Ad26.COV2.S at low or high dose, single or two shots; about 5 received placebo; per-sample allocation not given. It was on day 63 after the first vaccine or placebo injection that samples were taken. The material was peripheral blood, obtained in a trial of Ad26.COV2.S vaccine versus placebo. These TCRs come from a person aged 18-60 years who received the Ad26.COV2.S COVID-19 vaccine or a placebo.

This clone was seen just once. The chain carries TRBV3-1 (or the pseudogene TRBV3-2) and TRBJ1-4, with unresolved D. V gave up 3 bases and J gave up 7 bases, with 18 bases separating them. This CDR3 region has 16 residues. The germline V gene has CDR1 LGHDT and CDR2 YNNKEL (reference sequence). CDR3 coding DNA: TGTGCCAGCAGCCATTCGAGACGGGCAGGTGGTGAAAAACTGTTTTTT. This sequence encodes CASSHSRRAGGEKLFF.

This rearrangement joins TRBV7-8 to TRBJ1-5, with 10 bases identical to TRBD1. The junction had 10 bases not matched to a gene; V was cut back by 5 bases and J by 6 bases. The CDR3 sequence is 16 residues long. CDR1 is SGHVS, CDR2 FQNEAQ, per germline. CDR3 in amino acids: CASSPTRDRGLQPQHF. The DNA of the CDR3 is TGTGCCAGCAGCCCGACCCGGGACAGGGGACTTCAGCCCCAGCATTTT.

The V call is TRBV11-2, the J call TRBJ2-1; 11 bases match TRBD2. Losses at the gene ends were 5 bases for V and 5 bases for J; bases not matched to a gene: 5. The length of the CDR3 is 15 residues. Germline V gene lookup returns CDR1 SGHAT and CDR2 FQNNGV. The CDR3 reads CASSVTSGGNNEQFF. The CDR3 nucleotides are TGTGCCAGCAGCGTAACTAGCGGGGGAAACAATGAGCAGTTCTTC.

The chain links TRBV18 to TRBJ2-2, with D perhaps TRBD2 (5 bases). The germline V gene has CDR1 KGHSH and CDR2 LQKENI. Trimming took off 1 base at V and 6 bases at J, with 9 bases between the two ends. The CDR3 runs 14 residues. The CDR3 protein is CASSPRVSAGELFF. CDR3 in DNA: TGTGCCAGCTCACCACGAGTTAGCGCCGGGGAGCTGTTTTTT.

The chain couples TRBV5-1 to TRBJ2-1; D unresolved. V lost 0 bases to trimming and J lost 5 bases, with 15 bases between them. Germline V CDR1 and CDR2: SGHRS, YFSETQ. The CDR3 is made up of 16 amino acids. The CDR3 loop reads CASSLAVAGDDNEQFF. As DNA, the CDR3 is TGCGCCAGCAGCTTGGCTGTAGCCGGAGACGACAATGAGCAGTTCTTC.

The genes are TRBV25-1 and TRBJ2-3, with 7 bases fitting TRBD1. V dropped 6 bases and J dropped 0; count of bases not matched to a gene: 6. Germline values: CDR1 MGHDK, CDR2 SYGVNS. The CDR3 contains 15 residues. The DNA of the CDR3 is TGTGCCAGCAGGGGGACAGATACTAGCACAGATACGCAGTATTTT. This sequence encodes CASRGTDTSTDTQYF.

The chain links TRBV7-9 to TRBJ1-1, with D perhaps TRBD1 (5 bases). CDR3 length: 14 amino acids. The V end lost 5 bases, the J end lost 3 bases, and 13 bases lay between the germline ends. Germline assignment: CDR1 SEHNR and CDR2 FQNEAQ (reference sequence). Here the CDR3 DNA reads TGTGCCAGCAGCCCGGGGGGGTGGGACACTGAAGCTTTCTTT. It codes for CASSPGGWDTEAFF.

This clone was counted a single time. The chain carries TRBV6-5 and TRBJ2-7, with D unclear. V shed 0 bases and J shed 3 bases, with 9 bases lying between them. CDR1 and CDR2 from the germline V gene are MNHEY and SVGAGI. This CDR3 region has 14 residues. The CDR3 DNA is TGTGCCAGCAGTTACTCGGCAGGAATCTACGAGCAGTACTTC. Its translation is CASSYSAGIYEQYF.

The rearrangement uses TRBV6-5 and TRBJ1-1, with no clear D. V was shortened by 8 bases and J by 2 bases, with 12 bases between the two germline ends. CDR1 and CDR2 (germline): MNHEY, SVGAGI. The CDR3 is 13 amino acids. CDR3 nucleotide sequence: TGTGCCAGCGGCCAGAGGGAAAACACTGAAGCTTTCTTT. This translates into CASGQRENTEAFF.

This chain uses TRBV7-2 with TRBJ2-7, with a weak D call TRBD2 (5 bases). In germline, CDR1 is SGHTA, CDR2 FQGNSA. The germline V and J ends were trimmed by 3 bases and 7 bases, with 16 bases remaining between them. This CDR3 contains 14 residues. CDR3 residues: CASSFSSGTGEQYF. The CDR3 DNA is TGTGCCAGCAGCTTCTCGTCAGGCACGGGGGAGCAGTACTTC. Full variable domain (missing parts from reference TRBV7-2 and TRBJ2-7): GAGVSQSPSNKVTEKGKDVELRCDPISGHTALYWYRQSLGQGLEFLIYFQGNSAPDKSGLPSDRFSAERTGGSVSTLTIQRTQQEDSAVYLCASSFSSGTGEQYFGPGTRLTVT.

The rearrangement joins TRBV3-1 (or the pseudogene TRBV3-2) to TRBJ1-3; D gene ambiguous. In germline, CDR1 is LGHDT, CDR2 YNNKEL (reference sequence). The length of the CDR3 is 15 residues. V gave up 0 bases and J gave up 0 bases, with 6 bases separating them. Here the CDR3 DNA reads TGTGCCAGCAGCCAAGAGGCAGTCTCTGGAAACACCATATATTTT. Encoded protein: CASSQEAVSGNTIYF.

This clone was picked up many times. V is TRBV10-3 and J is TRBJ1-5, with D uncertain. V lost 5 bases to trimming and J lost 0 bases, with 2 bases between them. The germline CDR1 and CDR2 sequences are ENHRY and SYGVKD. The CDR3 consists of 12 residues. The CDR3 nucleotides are TGTGCCATCAGTAATAGCAATCAGCCCCAGCATTTT. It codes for CAISNSNQPQHF.

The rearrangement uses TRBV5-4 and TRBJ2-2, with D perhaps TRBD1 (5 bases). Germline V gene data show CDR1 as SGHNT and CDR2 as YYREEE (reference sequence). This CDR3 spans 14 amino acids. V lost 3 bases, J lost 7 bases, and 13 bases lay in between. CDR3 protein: CASSYQGIGGELFF. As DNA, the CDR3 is TGTGCCAGCAGCTACCAGGGTATTGGCGGGGAGCTGTTTTTT.

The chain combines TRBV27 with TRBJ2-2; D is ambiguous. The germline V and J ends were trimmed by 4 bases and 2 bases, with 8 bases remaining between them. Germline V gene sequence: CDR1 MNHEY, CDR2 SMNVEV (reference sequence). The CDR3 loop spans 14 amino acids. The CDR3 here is CASSSEFNTGELFF. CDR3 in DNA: TGTGCCAGCAGTTCCGAATTCAACACCGGGGAGCTGTTTTTT.

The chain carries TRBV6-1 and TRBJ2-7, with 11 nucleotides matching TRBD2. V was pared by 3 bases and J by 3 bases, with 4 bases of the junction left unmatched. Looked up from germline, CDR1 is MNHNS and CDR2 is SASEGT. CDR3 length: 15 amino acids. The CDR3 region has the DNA TGTGCCAGCAGTGAGATCACTAGCGGGGGCTACGAGCAGTACTTC. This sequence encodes CASSEITSGGYEQYF.

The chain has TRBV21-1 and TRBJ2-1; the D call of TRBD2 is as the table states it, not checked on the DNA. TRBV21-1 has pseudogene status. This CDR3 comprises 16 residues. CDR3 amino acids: CASSKPPAGGPHEQFF. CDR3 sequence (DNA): TGTGCCAGCAGCAAACCACCAGCGGGAGGGCCCCATGAGCAGTTCTTC.

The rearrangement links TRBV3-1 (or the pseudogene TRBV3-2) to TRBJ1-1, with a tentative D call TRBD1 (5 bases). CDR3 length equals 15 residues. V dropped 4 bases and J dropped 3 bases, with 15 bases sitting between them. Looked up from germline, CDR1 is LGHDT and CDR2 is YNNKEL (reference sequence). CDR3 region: CASSPRLQGDTEAFF. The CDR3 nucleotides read TGTGCCAGCAGCCCACGCCTCCAGGGTGACACTGAAGCTTTCTTT.

The CDR3 sequence: CASSLAWDSHHTF. DNA of the CDR3: TGTGCCAGCAGCTTAGCGTGGGACAGCCACCATACCTTC. V gene TRBV7-9 combines with J gene TRBJ1-2, with 7 bases identical to TRBD1. The CDR3 is 13 residues long. Germline CDR1 reads SEHNR; CDR2 reads FQNEAQ (reference sequence). V shed 0 bases and J 14 bases; nucleotides not matched to a gene: 9.

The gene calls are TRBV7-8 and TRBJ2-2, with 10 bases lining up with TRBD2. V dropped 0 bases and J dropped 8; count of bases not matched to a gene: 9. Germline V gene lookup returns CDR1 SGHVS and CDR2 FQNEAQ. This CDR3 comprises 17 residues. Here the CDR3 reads CASSLAGTSGVRGELFF. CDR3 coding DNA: TGTGCCAGCAGCTTAGCCGGAACTAGCGGGGTGAGGGGGGAGCTGTTTTTT.